The clone carrying this TCR beta chain was detected once. Its matching antigen is unknown. The data stem from a study of blood T cells in healthy people across ages. A J-beta primer mix and a sample-barcoded 5' primer were used in a second PCR of about 7 to 12 cycles. TCRdb reprocessed the 5' RACE reads via MiXCR and lists one record per CDR3 protein. In the table there are 790,000 or so distinct CDR3 sequences, approximately 53% of which are singletons. Study findings and constraints: Per-million-T-cell TCR beta diversity fell roughly linearly with age.

Per the germline V gene, CDR1 is SGHVS and CDR2 is FQNEAQ. The CDR3 totals 16 residues. After removal of 2 bases from V and 9 bases from J, the junction contained 12 bases not matched to a gene. The specimen was blood. The clonotype was recovered from a man between 40 and 49 years old in good health. The J gene is TRBJ2-1, the V gene TRBV7-8; 8 nucleotides align to TRBD2. The CDR3 loop reads CASSLRLAGTIVEQFF. The DNA for the CDR3 is TGTGCCAGCAGCTTAAGGTTAGCGGGAACGATAGTTGAGCAGTTCTTC.